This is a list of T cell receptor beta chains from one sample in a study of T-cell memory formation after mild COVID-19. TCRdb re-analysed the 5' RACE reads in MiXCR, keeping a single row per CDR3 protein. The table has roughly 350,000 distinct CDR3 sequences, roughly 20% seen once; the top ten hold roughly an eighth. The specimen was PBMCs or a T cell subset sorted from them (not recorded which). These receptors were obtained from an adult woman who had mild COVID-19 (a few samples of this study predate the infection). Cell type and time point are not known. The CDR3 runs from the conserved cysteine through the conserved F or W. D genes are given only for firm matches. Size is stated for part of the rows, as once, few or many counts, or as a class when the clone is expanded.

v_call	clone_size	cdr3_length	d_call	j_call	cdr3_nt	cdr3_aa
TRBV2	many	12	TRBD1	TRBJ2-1	TGTGCCAGCAGTCGACAGGGGACTGAGCAGTTCTTC	CASSRQGTEQFF
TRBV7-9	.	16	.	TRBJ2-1	TGTGCCAGCAGGGGTACAGGGGGGGACTCCTACAATGAGCAGTTCTTC	CASRGTGGDSYNEQFF
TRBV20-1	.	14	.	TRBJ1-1	TGCAGTGCACGGCTGACCGGTACGAACACTGAAGCTTTCTTT	CSARLTGTNTEAFF
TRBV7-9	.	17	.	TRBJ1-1	TGTGCCAGCAGCCCCGTCCCGGGACCTTTTAGGGGCACTGAAGCTTTCTTT	CASSPVPGPFRGTEAFF
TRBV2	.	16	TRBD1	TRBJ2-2	TGTGCCAGCAGTGGGGGACAGGGTTCCAGCACCGGGGAGCTGTTTTTT	CASSGGQGSSTGELFF
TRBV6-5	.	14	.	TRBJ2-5	TGTGCCAGCGAAGCACGAATCGGCGAGGAGACCCAGTACTTC	CASEARIGEETQYF
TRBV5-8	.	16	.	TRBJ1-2	TGTGCCAGCAGCTTTCAGGGACACTCGCCTAACTATGGCTACACCTTC	CASSFQGHSPNYGYTF
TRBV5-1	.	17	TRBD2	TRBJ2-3	TGCGCCAGCAGCCCATCCGGACTAGCGGGAGCCCCCGATACGCAGTATTTT	CASSPSGLAGAPDTQYF
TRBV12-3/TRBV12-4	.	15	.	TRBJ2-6	TGTGCCAGCATGGACGGCTACTCTGGGGCCAACGTCCTGACTTTC	CASMDGYSGANVLTF
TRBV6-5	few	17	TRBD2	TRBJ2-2	TGTGCCAGCAGTTACGGGCCCGGGACTAGCGGGACCGGGGAGCTGTTTTTT	CASSYGPGTSGTGELFF
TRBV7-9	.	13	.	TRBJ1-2	TGTGCCAGCAGCTTAGGAGGGCCCACCAGCTACACCTTC	CASSLGGPTSYTF
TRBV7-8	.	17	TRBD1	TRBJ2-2	TGTGCAATTACACTTATACAGGGGAACGTTCACACCGGGGAGCTGTTTTTT	CAITLIQGNVHTGELFF
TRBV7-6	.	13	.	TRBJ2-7	TGTGCCAGCAGCTTAGGGCAGCGGTACGAGCAGTACTTC	CASSLGQRYEQYF
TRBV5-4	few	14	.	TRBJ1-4	TGTGCCAGCAGCCCAGGACAGTCAAATGAAAAACTGTTTTTT	CASSPGQSNEKLFF
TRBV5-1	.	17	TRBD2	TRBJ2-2	TGCGCCAGCAGCGTTGGACTAGCGGGGGGGCCGAACGGGGAGCTGTTTTTT	CASSVGLAGGPNGELFF
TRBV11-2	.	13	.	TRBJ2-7	TGTGCCAGCAGCTCCAGCAGGGCGGAGGAGCAGTACTTC	CASSSSRAEEQYF
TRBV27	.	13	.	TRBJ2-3	TGTGCCAGCAGTTTCCACGGACTGGATACGCAGTATTTT	CASSFHGLDTQYF
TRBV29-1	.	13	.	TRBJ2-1	TGCAGCGTTGAAGGTGCGGGTCTGAATGAGCAGTTCTTC	CSVEGAGLNEQFF
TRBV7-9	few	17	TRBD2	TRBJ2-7	TGTGCCAGCAGCTCAACCCTCCGCGGGAGCAATACCTACGAGCAGTACTTC	CASSSTLRGSNTYEQYF
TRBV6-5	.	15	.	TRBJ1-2	TGTGCCACTATGGCAGGGAAAGCCGCCGACTATGGCTACACCTTC	CATMAGKAADYGYTF
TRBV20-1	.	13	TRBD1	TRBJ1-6	TGCAGTGCTAGGACAGGGCCGAATTCACCCCTCCACTTT	CSARTGPNSPLHF
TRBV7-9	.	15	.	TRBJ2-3	TGTGCCAGCAGCGGAGGGGACAGCAGCACAGATACGCAGTATTTT	CASSGGDSSTDTQYF
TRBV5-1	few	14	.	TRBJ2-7	TGCGCCAGCAGCTCAGGGGAGGGGACCTACGAGCAGTACTTC	CASSSGEGTYEQYF
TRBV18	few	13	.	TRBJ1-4	TGTGCCAGCTCACGCACGGGAGGTGAAAAACTGTTTTTT	CASSRTGGEKLFF
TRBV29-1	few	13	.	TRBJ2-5	TGCAGCGTTGAGGGACTCCGAGAGGAGACCCAGTACTTC	CSVEGLREETQYF
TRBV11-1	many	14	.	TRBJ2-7	TGTGCCAGCAGCTTAGACGCGGGATACTACGAGCAGTACTTC	CASSLDAGYYEQYF
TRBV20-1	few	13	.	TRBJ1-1	TGCAGTGCTAGAGACGGGATCATTGCTGAAGCTTTCTTT	CSARDGIIAEAFF
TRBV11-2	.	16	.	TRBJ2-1	TGTGCCAGCAGCTTAGGGGGACTGAGCTCCTACAATGAGCAGTTCTTC	CASSLGGLSSYNEQFF
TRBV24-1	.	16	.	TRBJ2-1	TGTGCCACCAGTGATGTCGGGGGTAACTCCTACAATGAGCAGTTCTTC	CATSDVGGNSYNEQFF
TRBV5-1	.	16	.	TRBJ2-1	TGCGCCAGCAGCTTGGAGAGAGGCCAGGGCCCCTTTGAGCAGTTCTTC	CASSLERGQGPFEQFF
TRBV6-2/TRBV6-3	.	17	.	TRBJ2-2	TGTGCCAGCAGTTACCAGCTCGGGACCCTGAACACCGGGGAGCTGTTTTTT	CASSYQLGTLNTGELFF
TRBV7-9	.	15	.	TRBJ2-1	TGTGCCAGCAACGAGCGGGCCAGCTCCTACAATGAGCAGTTCTTC	CASNERASSYNEQFF
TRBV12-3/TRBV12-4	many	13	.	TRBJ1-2	TGTGCCAGCAGTTTAGACAGCAGCTATGGCTACACCTTC	CASSLDSSYGYTF
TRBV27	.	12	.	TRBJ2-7	TGTGCCAGCGTCGGGCGGGACGGAGTGAGATACTTC	CASVGRDGVRYF
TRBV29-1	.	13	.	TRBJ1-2	TGCAGCGTTGAACCCAGGGACCGCTATGGCTACACCTTC	CSVEPRDRYGYTF
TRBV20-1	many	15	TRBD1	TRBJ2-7	TGCAGTGCTTCATACTCACCGGGACAGGGCTTTCAGCAGTACTTC	CSASYSPGQGFQQYF
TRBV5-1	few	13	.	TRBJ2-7	TGCGCCAGCAGCTATAACCTAGCATCCGAGCAGTACTTC	CASSYNLASEQYF
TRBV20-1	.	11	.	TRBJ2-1	TGCAGTGCTGGACTACACAATGAGCAGTTCTTC	CSAGLHNEQFF
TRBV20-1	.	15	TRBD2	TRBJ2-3	TGCAGTGCTACTCCCGGGACTACGGGGACAGATACGCAGTATTTT	CSATPGTTGTDTQYF
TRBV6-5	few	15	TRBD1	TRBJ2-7	TGTGCCAGCAGTTACAATCGGCAGGGGGTCTACGAGCAGTACTTC	CASSYNRQGVYEQYF
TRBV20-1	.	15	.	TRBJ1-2	TGCAGTGCTTTAACACGGGGCAGAGCTAACTATGGCTACACCTTC	CSALTRGRANYGYTF
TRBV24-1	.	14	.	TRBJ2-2	TGTGCCACCAGTGATGGACAGAACACCGGGGAGCTGTTTTTT	CATSDGQNTGELFF
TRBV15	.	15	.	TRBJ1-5	TGTGCCACCAGCCCAACGGGGGACCGAGGTCAGCCCCAGCATTTT	CATSPTGDRGQPQHF
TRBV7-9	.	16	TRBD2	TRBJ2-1	TGTGCCAGCAGCGCCGGGACTAGCGGGACCTACAATGAGCAGTTCTTC	CASSAGTSGTYNEQFF
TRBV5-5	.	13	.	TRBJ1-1	TGTGCCAGTGAGGGCCTCATGAACACTGAAGCTTTCTTT	CASEGLMNTEAFF
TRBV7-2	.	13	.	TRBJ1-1	TGTGCCAGCAGCTCGACCCGACGGGCTGAAGCTTTCTTT	CASSSTRRAEAFF
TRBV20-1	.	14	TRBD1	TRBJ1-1	TGCAGTGCTAGTCGACAGGGGGTTTGGGGTGAAGCTTTCTTT	CSASRQGVWGEAFF
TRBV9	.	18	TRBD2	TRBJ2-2	TGTGCCAGCAGCTCCCGGACTAGCGGGGGGGCGAACACCGGGGAGCTGTTTTTT	CASSSRTSGGANTGELFF
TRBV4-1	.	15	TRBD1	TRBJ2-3	TGCGCCAGCAGCCAAGTGGGACAGGGTACAGATACGCAGTATTTT	CASSQVGQGTDTQYF
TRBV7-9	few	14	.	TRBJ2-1	TGTGCCAGCAGCTTCGCGGAAGGGGTCGCAGGCCAGTTCTTC	CASSFAEGVAGQFF
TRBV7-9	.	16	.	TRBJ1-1	TGTGCCAGCAGCTTCATTTCTGGCAGGACGAACACTGAAGCTTTCTTT	CASSFISGRTNTEAFF
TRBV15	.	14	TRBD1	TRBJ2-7	TGTGCCACCAGCAGAACCACAGGGGGCTCGGAGCAGTACTTC	CATSRTTGGSEQYF
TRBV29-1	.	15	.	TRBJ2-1	TGCAGCGTTGAAAGGCGGAGGAACTCCTACAATGAGCAGTTCTTC	CSVERRRNSYNEQFF
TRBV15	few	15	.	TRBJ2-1	TGTGCCACCAGCACCTTCCGGGGCAGCGCAAATGAGCAGTTCTTC	CATSTFRGSANEQFF
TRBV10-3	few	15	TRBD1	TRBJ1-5	TGTGCCATCAGTAGAGGGGACAGGACAAATCAGCCCCAGCATTTT	CAISRGDRTNQPQHF
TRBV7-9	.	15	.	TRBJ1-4	TGTGCCAGCAGCCGCACAGGGTCTACTAATGAAAAACTGTTTTTT	CASSRTGSTNEKLFF
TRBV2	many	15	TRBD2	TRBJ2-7	TGTGCCAGCAGTGAAGCACGAGCGGGGGCCTACGAGCAGTACTTC	CASSEARAGAYEQYF
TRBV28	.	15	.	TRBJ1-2	TGTGCCAGCAGTTTGGGGGCACAACCCACCTATGGCTACACCTTC	CASSLGAQPTYGYTF